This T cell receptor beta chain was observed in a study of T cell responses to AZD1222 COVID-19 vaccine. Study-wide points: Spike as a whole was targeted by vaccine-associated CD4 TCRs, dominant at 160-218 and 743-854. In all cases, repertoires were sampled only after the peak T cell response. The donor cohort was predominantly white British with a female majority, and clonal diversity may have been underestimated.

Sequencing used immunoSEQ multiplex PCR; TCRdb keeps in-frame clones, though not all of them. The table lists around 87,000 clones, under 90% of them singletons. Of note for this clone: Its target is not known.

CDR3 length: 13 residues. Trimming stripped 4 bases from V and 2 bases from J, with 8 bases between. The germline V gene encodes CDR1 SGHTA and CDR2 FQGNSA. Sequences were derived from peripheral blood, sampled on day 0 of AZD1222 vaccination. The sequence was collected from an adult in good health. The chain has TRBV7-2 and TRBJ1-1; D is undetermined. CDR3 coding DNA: TGTGCCAGCAGCTCCCAGTCTAACACTGAAGCTTTCTTT. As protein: CASSSQSNTEAFF. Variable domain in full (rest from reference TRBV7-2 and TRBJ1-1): GAGVSQSPSNKVTEKGKDVELRCDPISGHTALYWYRQSLGQGLEFLIYFQGNSAPDKSGLPSDRFSAERTGGSVSTLTIQRTQQEDSAVYLCASSSQSNTEAFFGQGTRLTVV.